This T cell receptor beta chain is drawn from a study of blood T cell repertoires in COVID-19. The germline V gene encodes CDR1 MDHEN and CDR2 SYDVKM. CDR3 size: 15 residues. V gave up 8 bases and J gave up 6 bases, with 21 bases separating them. Per the study methods: How many nucleated cells were present was estimated from reference gene primer amplification. The assay was immunoSEQ multiplex PCR, and TCRdb's table has in-frame clones only and misses some. V, J and clone size are those of that table, while D and trimming were read from the DNA. The table shows about 260,000 clones, with approximately 86% occurring only once.

The material sequenced was peripheral blood. The sequence came from a man aged 35 to 55 who had recovered from COVID-19. V usage is TRBV28 and J usage is TRBJ2-3, with D perhaps TRBD1 (5 bases). CDR3 region: CASAGQGRASDTQYF. Here the CDR3 DNA reads TGTGCCAGCGCAGGGCAGGGCAGGGCCAGCGATACGCAGTATTTT.